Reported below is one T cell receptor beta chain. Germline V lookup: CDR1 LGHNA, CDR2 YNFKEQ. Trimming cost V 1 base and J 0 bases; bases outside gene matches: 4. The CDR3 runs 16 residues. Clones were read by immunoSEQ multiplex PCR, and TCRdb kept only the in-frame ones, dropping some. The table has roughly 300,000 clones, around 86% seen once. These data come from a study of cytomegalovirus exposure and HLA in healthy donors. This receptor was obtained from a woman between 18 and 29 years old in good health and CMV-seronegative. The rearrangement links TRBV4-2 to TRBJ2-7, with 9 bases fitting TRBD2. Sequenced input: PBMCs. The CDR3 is CASSQAQREDSYEQYF. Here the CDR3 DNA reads TGTGCCAGCAGCCAAGCGCAGCGGGAGGACTCCTACGAGCAGTACTTC.